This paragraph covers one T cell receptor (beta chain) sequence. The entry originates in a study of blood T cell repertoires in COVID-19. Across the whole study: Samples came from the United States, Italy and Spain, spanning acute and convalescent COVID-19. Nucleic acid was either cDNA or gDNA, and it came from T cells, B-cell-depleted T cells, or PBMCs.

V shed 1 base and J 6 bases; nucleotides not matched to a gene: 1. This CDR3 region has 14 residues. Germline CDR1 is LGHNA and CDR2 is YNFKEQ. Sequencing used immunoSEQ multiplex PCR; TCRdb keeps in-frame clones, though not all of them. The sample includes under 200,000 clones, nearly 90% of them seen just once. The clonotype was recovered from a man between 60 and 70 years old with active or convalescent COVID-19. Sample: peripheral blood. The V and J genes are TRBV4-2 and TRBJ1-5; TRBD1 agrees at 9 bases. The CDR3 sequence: CASSQGQGGQPQHF. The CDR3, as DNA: TGTGCCAGCAGCCAAGGACAGGGGGGTCAGCCCCAGCATTTT.